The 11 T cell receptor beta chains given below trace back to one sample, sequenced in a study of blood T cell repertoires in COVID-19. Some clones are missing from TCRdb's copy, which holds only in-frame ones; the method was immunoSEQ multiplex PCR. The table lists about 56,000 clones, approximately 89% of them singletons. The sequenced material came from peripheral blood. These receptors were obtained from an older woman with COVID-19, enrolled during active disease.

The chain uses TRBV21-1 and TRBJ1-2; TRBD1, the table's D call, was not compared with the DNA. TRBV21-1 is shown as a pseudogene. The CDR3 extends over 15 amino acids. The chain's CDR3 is CASSPPGQGHYGYTF. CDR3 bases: TGTGCCAGCAGCCCCCCCGGACAGGGGCACTATGGCTACACCTTC.

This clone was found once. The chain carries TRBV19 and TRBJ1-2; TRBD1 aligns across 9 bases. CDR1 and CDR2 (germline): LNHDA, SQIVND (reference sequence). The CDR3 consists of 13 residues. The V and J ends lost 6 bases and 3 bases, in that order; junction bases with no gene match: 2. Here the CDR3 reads CASSRDRDYGYTF. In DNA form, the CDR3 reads TGTGCCAGTAGCCGGGACAGGGACTATGGCTACACCTTC.

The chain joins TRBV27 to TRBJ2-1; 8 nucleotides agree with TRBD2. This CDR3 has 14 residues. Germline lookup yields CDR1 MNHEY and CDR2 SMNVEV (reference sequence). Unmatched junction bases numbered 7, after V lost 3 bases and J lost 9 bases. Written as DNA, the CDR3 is TGTGCCAGCAGTTTTTCCCGGGAGGGAGGTGAGCAGTTCTTC. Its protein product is CASSFSREGGEQFF.

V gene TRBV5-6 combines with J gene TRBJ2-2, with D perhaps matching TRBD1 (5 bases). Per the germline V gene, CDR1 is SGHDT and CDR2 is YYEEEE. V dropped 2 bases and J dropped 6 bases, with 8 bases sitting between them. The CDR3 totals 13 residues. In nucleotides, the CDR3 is TGTGCCAGCAGCTTTCAAGGGGCCGGGGAGCTGTTTTTT. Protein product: CASSFQGAGELFF.

The CDR3 spells CASSWGGHQPQHF. The CDR3 nucleotides read TGTGCCAGCAGCTGGGGGGGCCATCAGCCCCAGCATTTT. This chain links TRBV5-6 with TRBJ1-5; TRBD1 might be the D (6 bases). Germline V gives CDR1 SGHDT, CDR2 YYEEEE. The V end lost 3 bases, the J end lost 5 bases, and 9 bases lay between the germline ends. The CDR3 runs 13 residues.

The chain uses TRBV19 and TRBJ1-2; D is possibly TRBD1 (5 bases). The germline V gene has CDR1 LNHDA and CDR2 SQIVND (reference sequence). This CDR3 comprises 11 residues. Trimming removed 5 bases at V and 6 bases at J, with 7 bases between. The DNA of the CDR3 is TGTGCCAGTAGTGCGGGACATGGCTACACCTTC. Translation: CASSAGHGYTF.

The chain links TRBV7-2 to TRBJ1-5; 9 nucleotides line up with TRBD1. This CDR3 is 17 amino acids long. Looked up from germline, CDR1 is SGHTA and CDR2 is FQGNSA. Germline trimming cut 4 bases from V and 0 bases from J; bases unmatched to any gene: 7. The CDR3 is CASSWTGAFYSNQPQHF. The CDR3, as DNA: TGTGCCAGCAGCTGGACAGGGGCCTTTTATAGCAATCAGCCCCAGCATTTT.

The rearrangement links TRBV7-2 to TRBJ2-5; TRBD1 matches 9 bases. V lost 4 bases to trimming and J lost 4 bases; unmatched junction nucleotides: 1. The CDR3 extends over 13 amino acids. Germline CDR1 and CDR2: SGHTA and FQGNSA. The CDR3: CASSSDRGETQYF. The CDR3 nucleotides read TGTGCCAGCAGCTCGGACAGGGGAGAGACCCAGTACTTC.

The CDR3 DNA sequence: TGTGCCAGCAGCTCCTTAAGAGCGGGAGGGGGGGAGCTGTTTTTT. Translation: CASSSLRAGGGELFF. The genes are TRBV28 and TRBJ2-2; 10 nucleotides agree with TRBD2. The J segment lost 8 bases and the V segment lost 6 bases, leaving 9 bases of the junction unmatched. The length of the CDR3 is 15 residues. Germline V CDR1 and CDR2: MDHEN, SYDVKM.

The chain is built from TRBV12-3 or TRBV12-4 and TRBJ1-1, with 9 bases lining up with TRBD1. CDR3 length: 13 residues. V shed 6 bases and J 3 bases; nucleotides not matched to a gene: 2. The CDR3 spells CASSRDRDTEAFF. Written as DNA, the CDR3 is TGTGCCAGCAGCCGGGACAGGGACACTGAAGCTTTCTTT.

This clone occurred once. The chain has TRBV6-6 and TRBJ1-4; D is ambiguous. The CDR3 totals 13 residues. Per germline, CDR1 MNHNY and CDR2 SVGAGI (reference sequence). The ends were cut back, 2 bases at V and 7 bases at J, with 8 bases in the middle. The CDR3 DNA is TGTGCCAGCAGTTACGAAAACAGTGAAAAACTGTTTTTT. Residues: CASSYENSEKLFF.